The T cell receptor beta chain described here comes from a study of cytomegalovirus exposure and HLA in healthy donors. General study findings and limits: Common viral pathogens seemed, in a later analysis, to connect with several of the most significant clusters. What was likely a sequencing artifact was a cluster of highly shared sequence variants. Researchers counted some 150 TCR beta chains as cytomegalovirus-associated.

Vbeta (60) and Jbeta (13) primers were used in the PCR. Assay used: immunoSEQ multiplex PCR; TCRdb lists only in-frame clones, some missing. The profile shows roughly 140,000 clones, approximately 80% of them singletons. Germline lookup yields CDR1 GTSNPN and CDR2 SVGIG (reference sequence). V lost 8 bases to trimming and J lost 4 bases; unmatched junction nucleotides: 0. CDR3 length: 11 residues. Notes on this clone: Its antigen is unknown.

Material for sequencing was PBMCs. This receptor was identified in a young man in good health and CMV-seropositive. The chain joins TRBV30 to TRBJ2-1; 9 nucleotides align to TRBD1. CDR3 in DNA: TGTGCCGGGACAGGGTACAATGAGCAGTTCTTC. It is translated as CAGTGYNEQFF.